The text below deals with one T cell receptor beta chain. This clonotype was detected many times. Its antigen has not been determined. No base-level quality is on record; no much larger clone is a single base apart. The data originate from a study of blood T cells in healthy people across ages (dated by TCRdb to about 2015). As for the study more broadly: In model experiments, roughly one uniquely barcoded TCR beta cDNA molecule per two T cells was captured by template switching. The study measured age-related changes in TCR beta repertoire diversity using deep sequencing normalized with unique cDNA molecular identifiers. Using the same blood draw, the study looked at two additional independent replicas of 1 million unique cDNA reads for two donors, one aged 18 to 29 and the other aged 80 or older. To avoid experimental bias, donors of different ages were distributed randomly across sequencing lanes. The donors were split into four age groups: young (average around 17 years), middle-aged (around 40), aged (over 55) and long-lived (roughly 86). The paper as a whole reports these results and caveats: Compared with the aged group, the long-lived group had more naive CD4+ T cells, fewer expanded clones and increased TCR diversity, suggesting age selection. Observed TCR beta diversity per million T cells fell roughly linearly with age, and a significant reduction was already apparent by age around 39. Estimates of total diversity based on one million sequenced T cells were regarded as lower bounds and as underestimates. A strong correlation was found between observed TCR beta diversity and the percentage of naive T cells measured by flow cytometry. Bulk unsorted PBMC profiling prevented conclusive comparison of naive and antigen-experienced compartments. Donor CMV infection status was unknown, potentially confounding age-related changes in expanded clonotypes.

The method behind the library was 5' RACE. The sample was run on an Illumina HiSeq 2500. The second PCR ran for roughly 7 to 11 cycles and used a J-beta primer mix along with a sample-barcoded 5' primer. A unique molecular identifier was introduced onto each TCR beta cDNA molecule by a template-switch 5' adaptor carrying 12 random nucleotides. Each sample yielded at least 3 million CDR3-containing paired-end reads. The Mint cDNA synthesis kit, primed by a TRBC-specific oligonucleotide, was used to synthesize first-strand cDNA from all RNA. Following uracil-DNA glycosylase treatment, all cDNA underwent a first 18-cycle PCR with the universal primers M1SS and BC2_uni_R. The published analysis was carried out like this. Normalization of each sample was performed by random selection of 1 million high-quality reads, each carrying a distinct molecular identifier. Reads sharing molecular identifiers were discarded rather than binned into consensus sequences. CDR3 identification, clonotype clustering and error correction used MiTCR with a Q25 quality threshold and the strictest error-elimination algorithm. A nonparametric unseen species model with Euler transformation was used to estimate a lower bound on total TCR beta diversity. The public reads were reanalyzed by TCRdb: fastp trimming at Q25, MiXCR alignment, in-frame beta chains only. All rows with the same CDR3 protein become a single entry with the most common DNA and genes. In this record, the V and J calls reflect TCRdb's handling and not the investigators' own analysis. Across this sample there are just under 900,000 distinct CDR3 sequences, with about 30% seen only once. 15% to 20% of the sample goes to the ten largest clones.

The donors were roughly 39 Caucasian individuals from Russia, aged about 6 to 100 years, who were systemically healthy. Ten milliliters of peripheral blood were collected from each donor into EDTA-treated Vacutainer tubes. Ficoll-Paque density-gradient centrifugation was used to isolate PBMCs, with at least 6.5 million per sample. Total RNA was extracted from PBMCs with Trizol reagent, with at least 6 micrograms obtained per sample. For every donor, an aliquot of PBMCs went through flow cytometry to measure the percentages of naive CD45RAhigh/CD27high T cells. This receptor was identified in an elderly woman in good health. Sequenced material: blood.

The DNA is as follows: TGTGCCAGCAGTTCGGGGGTGGGCAATCAGCCCCAGCATTTT. This encodes CASSSGVGNQPQHF. The V and J segments used are TRBV6-5 and TRBJ1-5, with TRBD1 tentatively as D gene (5 bases match). The CDR3 runs 14 amino acids, cysteine and phenylalanine included. Only the CDR3 region is kept as DNA, spanning 42 bases read in frame from base 1. At the junction V is shortened by 4 bases and J by 2 bases, with 9 bases in between. From a lookup of the germline V gene, CDR1 and CDR2 are MNHEY and SVGAGI.